Presented here are 16 T cell receptor beta chains from one specimen sequenced in a study of T cell changes during pregnancy in multiple sclerosis. Produced via immunoSEQ multiplex PCR; TCRdb's table is partial and in-frame only. Among 53,000 or so clones, roughly 94% were seen once, and the ten largest hold less than 0.65%. The sequences come from CD4+ T cells from peripheral blood mononuclear cells, collected in the second trimester of pregnancy. The origin of the receptors is a female donor with multiple sclerosis, enrolled in a pregnancy study.

The chain links TRBV7-8 to TRBJ2-3; maybe TRBD2 (6 bases). Germline CDR1 reads SGHVS; CDR2 reads FQNEAQ. V was pared by 1 base and J by 2 bases, with 13 bases between. The CDR3 runs to 16 residues. CDR3 in amino acids: CASSLGSGSFTDTQYF. The CDR3, as DNA: TGTGCCAGCAGCTTAGGGAGCGGGTCTTTCACAGATACGCAGTATTTT. Full variable domain (rest looked up from reference TRBV7-8 and TRBJ2-3): GAGVSQSPRYKVAKRGQDVALRCDPISGHVSLFWYQQALGQGPEFLTYFQNEAQLDKSGLPSDRFFAERPEGSVSTLKIQRTQQEDSAVYLCASSLGSGSFTDTQYFGPGTRLTVL.

The table lists this clone with a count of one. The chain's CDR3 is CASSQEVGDSLSPLHF. CDR3 DNA sequence: TGCGCCAGCAGCCAAGAGGTCGGGGACAGTCTCTCACCCCTCCACTTT. The chain is built from TRBV4-3 and TRBJ1-6; 7 nucleotides match TRBD1. There are 16 residues in the CDR3. Trimming at V came to 0 bases and at J to 10 bases, leaving 9 bases not matched to a gene. Per germline, CDR1 LGHNA and CDR2 YSLEER.

The gene calls are TRBV7-2 and TRBJ1-4; possible D gene TRBD1, 6 bases. The CDR3 is made up of 17 amino acids. The germline gives CDR1 SGHTA, CDR2 FQGNSA. V gave up 4 bases and J gave up 3 bases, with 18 bases separating them. The CDR3 sequence: CASSSPGTPMANEKLFF. The CDR3 DNA reads TGTGCCAGCAGCTCTCCTGGGACACCGATGGCTAATGAAAAACTGTTTTTT.

A single count supports this clone. The V and J genes are TRBV29-1 and TRBJ2-7; TRBD2 matches 11 bases. Trimming took 4 bases from V and 2 from J; bases not matched to a gene: 13. From germline, CDR1 is SQVTM and CDR2 ANQGSEA. The CDR3 runs 17 residues. The chain's CDR3 is CSVASSGGPYRAYEQYF. As DNA, the CDR3 is TGCAGCGTTGCGTCTAGCGGGGGGCCCTACCGGGCCTACGAGCAGTACTTC.

Only one count was recorded for this clone. The chain carries TRBV4-3 and TRBJ1-5; D perhaps matches TRBD1 (5 bases). V was pared by 3 bases and J by 1 base, with 19 bases between. The CDR3 runs 18 residues. From germline, CDR1 is LGHNA and CDR2 YSLEER. The CDR3 nucleotides read TGCGCCAGCAGCCACCCGCCCCGATTACAGGAGAGCAATCAGCCCCAGCATTTT. Its protein is CASSHPPRLQESNQPQHF.

The V and J genes are TRBV4-3 and TRBJ2-1; 8 bases line up with TRBD1. The CDR3 length is 16 residues. CDR1 LGHNA and CDR2 YSLEER come from the germline V gene. The trim removed 0 bases at V and 6 bases at J, leaving 7 bases unmatched. The CDR3 reads CASSQELRTGSNEQFF. CDR3 sequence (DNA): TGCGCCAGCAGCCAAGAGCTCCGGACAGGGAGCAATGAGCAGTTCTTC.

The chain is built from TRBV4-2 and TRBJ2-1; 7 positions match TRBD2. This CDR3 comprises 14 residues. Unmatched junction bases numbered 8, after V lost 0 bases and J lost 12 bases. Looked up from germline, CDR1 is LGHNA and CDR2 is YNFKEQ. In nucleotides, the CDR3 is TGTGCCAGCAGCCAAGATTGGGGCCGGGAGGTGCAGTTCTTC. Its protein product is CASSQDWGREVQFF.

The chain combines TRBV7-3 with TRBJ2-1, with D tentatively TRBD2 (5 bases). There are 15 residues in the CDR3. Trimming cost V 5 bases and J 3 bases, with 14 bases left between them. Germline CDR1 and CDR2: SGHTA and FQGTGA. CDR3 sequence (DNA): TGTGCCAGCAGCGCCGAGGCGCGGGTCTACAATGAGCAGTTCTTC. Protein sequence: CASSAEARVYNEQFF.

As DNA, the CDR3 is TGTGCCAGCAGCTTACCGGTTGAGGCCTTGATGAACACTGAAGCTTTCTTT. Translation: CASSLPVEALMNTEAFF. This chain connects TRBV7-9 to TRBJ1-1; D gene unclear. V was clipped by 2 bases and J by 0 bases, with 16 bases between them. The CDR3 is made up of 17 amino acids. Germline CDR1 reads SEHNR; CDR2 reads FQNEAQ (reference sequence).

The chain recombines TRBV18 with TRBJ1-4; 8 bases are a match to TRBD1. The CDR3 is 16 amino acids. Germline assignment: CDR1 KGHSH and CDR2 LQKENI. Trimming took 3 bases from V and 7 from J; bases not matched to a gene: 10. CDR3 sequence (DNA): TGTGCCAGCTCACCTTTTGGACAGGGAATAGGTGAAAAACTGTTTTTT. Protein sequence: CASSPFGQGIGEKLFF.

The chain joins TRBV6-1 to TRBJ2-7; D remains ambiguous. The V gene lost 0 bases and the J gene lost 9 bases, with 12 bases spanning the gap. The CDR3 length is 13 residues. Germline V gene lookup returns CDR1 MNHNS and CDR2 SASEGT. CDR3: CASSEAPGQRQYF. CDR3 in DNA: TGTGCCAGCAGTGAAGCGCCTGGTCAGCGGCAGTACTTC.

This clone was seen only a few times. This chain joins TRBV30 and TRBJ1-1; TRBD1 matches 7 bases. CDR3 size: 12 residues. V shed 3 bases and J 9 bases; nucleotides not matched to a gene: 7. Germline CDR1 reads GTSNPN; CDR2 reads SVGIG (reference sequence). CDR3 sequence: CAWSALQGQAFF. The CDR3 DNA reads TGTGCCTGGAGCGCCTTACAGGGGCAAGCTTTCTTT.

The chain has TRBV7-8 and TRBJ2-3; D is possibly TRBD2 (5 bases). The CDR3 is 15 amino acids. Looked up from germline, CDR1 is SGHVS and CDR2 is FQNEAQ. V was shortened by 5 bases and J by 3 bases, with 15 bases between the two germline ends. CDR3 in amino acids: CASSKQASLTDTQYF. Written as DNA, the CDR3 is TGTGCCAGCAGCAAGCAGGCTAGCTTGACAGATACGCAGTATTTT.

This sequence joins TRBV4-1 and TRBJ1-2; 12 nucleotides align to TRBD1. Germline CDR1 MGHRA, CDR2 YSYEKL. The CDR3 is 15 amino acids. The V segment lost 4 bases and the J segment 6 bases; nucleotides outside the gene matches: 6. This CDR3 is CASSPLGTGGHGYTF. For the CDR3, the DNA is TGCGCCAGCAGCCCCCTGGGGACAGGGGGCCATGGCTACACCTTC.

This clone was counted only a few times. The rearrangement joins TRBV30 to TRBJ1-1, with D possibly matching TRBD1 (5 bases). Germline CDR1 reads GTSNPN; CDR2 reads SVGIG (reference sequence). V dropped 1 base and J dropped 0 bases, with 9 bases sitting between them. The length of the CDR3 is 14 residues. CDR3 loop: CAWSAGLLNTEAFF. The CDR3 DNA follows: TGTGCCTGGAGTGCGGGACTCCTGAACACTGAAGCTTTCTTT.

This clone was seen more than once but under ten times. The chain has TRBV7-3 and TRBJ1-2; the match to TRBD1 covers 9 bases. Trimming removed 6 bases from V and 8 bases from J; junction bases left unmatched: 7. The CDR3 runs to 13 residues. Germline CDR1 is SGHTA and CDR2 is FQGTGA. Here the CDR3 DNA reads TGTGCCAGCAGTCGTGGACAGGGGATCGGCTACACCTTC. Translated, it gives CASSRGQGIGYTF.